This is a list of T cell receptor beta chains from one sample in a study of human T cells and chemical hapten exposure. TCRdb reprocessed the reads with MiXCR, giving one entry per CDR3 protein. This table holds about 120,000 distinct CDR3 sequences, 8.5% to 9% found once. Sequencing used whole blood. The receptor set was obtained from a human donor in good health. Some clones in this sample may be carry-over from other donors' samples. Each CDR3 is given with its conserved first and last residue. The D gene is left open where the match is weak. Part of the rows lack a size; the others show once, few, many or a class for expanded clones.

v_call,d_call,clone_size,j_call,cdr3_aa,cdr3_nt
TRBV4-2,TRBD2,-,TRBJ2-1,CASSQRGRGGKGEQFF,TGTGCCAGCAGCCAACGCGGAAGGGGAGGGAAGGGTGAGCAGTTCTTC
TRBV7-9,TRBD2,-,TRBJ2-7,CASSQHLAGGKDEQYF,TGTGCCAGCAGCCAACACCTAGCGGGGGGGAAAGACGAGCAGTACTTC
TRBV4-1,TRBD2,few,TRBJ2-2,CASSPRTSGNTGELFF,TGCGCCAGCAGCCCACGGACTAGCGGGAACACCGGGGAGCTGTTTTTT
TRBV29-1,TRBD2,many,TRBJ2-7,CSVEVMTSGTYEQYF,TGCAGCGTTGAAGTGATGACTAGCGGGACCTACGAGCAGTACTTC
TRBV7-9,TRBD1,few,TRBJ2-3,CASSQYNPPQGASSTDTQYF,TGTGCCAGCAGCCAATATAACCCTCCTCAGGGGGCCTCTAGCACAGATACGCAGTATTTT
TRBV5-6,TRBD1,few,TRBJ1-2,CASSSPLGTGKGVNGYTF,TGTGCCAGCAGCTCGCCCCTAGGGACAGGGAAAGGAGTGAATGGCTACACCTTC
TRBV2,TRBD1,few,TRBJ2-2,CASNPQGVEGTGELFF,TGTGCCAGTAACCCACAGGGGGTTGAGGGGACCGGGGAGCTGTTTTTT
TRBV29-1,TRBD2,many,TRBJ2-7,CSVEGVERDVQYF,TGCAGCGTTGAAGGCGTTGAGCGGGACGTCCAGTACTTC
TRBV5-6,TRBD1,many,TRBJ2-3,CASSRRDRGQDTQYF,TGTGCCAGCAGCCGGAGGGACAGGGGGCAGGATACGCAGTATTTT
TRBV24-1,TRBD1,-,TRBJ2-2,CATSGDRGTGELFF,TGTGCCACCAGTGGGGACAGGGGCACCGGGGAGCTGTTTTTT